The clone carrying this T cell receptor (beta chain) was found a few times. What it recognizes is unknown. The data originate from a study of siplizumab effects on memory and regulatory T cells. Method: immunoSEQ multiplex PCR; TCRdb's copy keeps in-frame clones and lacks some. The profile covers around 95,000 clones, with approximately 94% appearing a single time and 1% to 1.5% taken by the ten largest. General study findings and limits: Memory cells seemed less diverse than naive T cells, which seemed major alloresponse contributors. Treg origin accounted for an average of 68.8% of mappable alloreactive CD4+ clones with siplizumab and roughly 26% in controls.

The germline gives CDR1 SGHDT, CDR2 YYEEEE. V dropped 4 bases and J dropped 4; count of bases not matched to a gene: 7. CDR3 length: 14 amino acids. The chain carries TRBV5-6 and TRBJ1-1, with 7 bases aligning to TRBD1. The sequence came from a human donor in good health. The sequenced material came from non-Treg CD4+ T cells sorted from blood. The CDR3 spells CASSPRGRGTEAFF. CDR3 nucleotides: TGTGCCAGCAGCCCGAGGGGGCGGGGCACTGAAGCTTTCTTT.